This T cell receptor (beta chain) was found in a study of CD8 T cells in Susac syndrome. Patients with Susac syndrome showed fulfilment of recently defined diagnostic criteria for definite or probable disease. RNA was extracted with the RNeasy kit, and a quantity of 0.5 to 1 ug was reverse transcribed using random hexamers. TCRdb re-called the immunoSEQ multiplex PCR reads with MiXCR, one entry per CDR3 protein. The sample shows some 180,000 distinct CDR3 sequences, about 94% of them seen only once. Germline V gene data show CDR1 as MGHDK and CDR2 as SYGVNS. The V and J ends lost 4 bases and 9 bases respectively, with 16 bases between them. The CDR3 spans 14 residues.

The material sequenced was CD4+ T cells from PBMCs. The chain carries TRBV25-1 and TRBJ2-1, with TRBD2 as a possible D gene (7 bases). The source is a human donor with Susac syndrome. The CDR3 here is CASSALGGATEQFF. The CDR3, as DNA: TGTGCCAGCAGTGCCCTTGGGGGGGCCACTGAGCAGTTCTTC.